Listed here are 24 T cell receptor beta chains from one sample, sequenced in a study of blood T cell repertoires in COVID-19. The protocol was immunoSEQ multiplex PCR, while the TCRdb copy is restricted to in-frame clones and leaves out a portion. The table lists 250,000 or so clones, 70% to 90% of them singletons. The sample taken for sequencing was peripheral blood. Receptors were obtained from a man between 18 and 29 years old with active or convalescent COVID-19.

In this sample, this clone turned up once. The gene calls are TRBV7-3 and TRBJ2-1, with D tentatively TRBD1 (6 bases). The CDR3 sequence is 16 residues long. Germline lookup yields CDR1 SGHTA and CDR2 FQGTGA. Between the trimmed V and J ends, which lost 5 bases and 10 bases, there was a span of 24 bases. Here the CDR3 reads CASSIEQGGVVGEQFF. The CDR3, as DNA: TGTGCCAGCAGCATTGAACAGGGTGGAGTCGTGGGCGAGCAGTTCTTC. The full variable domain, its missing parts supplied by reference TRBV7-3 and TRBJ2-1, is GAGVSQTPSNKVTEKGKYVELRCDPISGHTALYWYRQSLGQGPEFLIYFQGTGAADDSGLPNDRFFAVRPEGSVSTLKIQRTERGDSAVYLCASSIEQGGVVGEQFFGPGTRLTVL.

The chain combines TRBV6-5 with TRBJ2-7, with D perhaps matching TRBD2 (6 bases). Germline CDR1 reads MNHEY; CDR2 reads SVGAGI. The CDR3 contains 15 residues. Trimming left V 2 bases short and J 7 bases short, with 18 bases between. As DNA, the CDR3 is TGTGCCAGCAGTTACCGCGGGGTCCTGTTGGGGGAGCAGTACTTC. Translation: CASSYRGVLLGEQYF.

The gene calls are TRBV7-3 and TRBJ2-5; TRBD2 is a possible D gene (5 bases). The CDR3 runs 14 residues. Trimming shortened V by 2 bases and J by 2 bases, and 9 bases separated the two germline ends. CDR1 is SGHTA, CDR2 FQGTGA, per germline. CDR3 protein: CASSLAGPQETQYF. The CDR3, as DNA: TGTGCCAGCAGCTTAGCGGGCCCGCAAGAGACCCAGTACTTC.

This sequence joins TRBV6-5 and TRBJ1-5; D gene unclear. CDR1 is MNHEY, CDR2 SVGAGI, per germline. CDR3 length: 12 amino acids. The ends were cut back, 7 bases at V and 5 bases at J, with 9 bases in the middle. CDR3 sequence: CASMTGDQPQHF. Here the CDR3 DNA reads TGTGCCAGCATGACCGGGGATCAGCCCCAGCATTTT.

The rearrangement joins TRBV15 to TRBJ2-7, with 8 positions matching TRBD1. The CDR3 is 16 residues long. CDR1 and CDR2 (germline): LNHNV, YYDKDF (reference sequence). V shed 2 bases and J 6 bases; nucleotides not matched to a gene: 12. The CDR3 is CATSRLQGTGLPEQYF. As DNA, the CDR3 is TGTGCCACCAGCAGACTCCAAGGGACAGGTTTGCCCGAGCAGTACTTC.

The V and J genes are TRBV5-6 and TRBJ1-2; D is uncertain. This CDR3 has 13 amino acids. Germline-derived CDR1 and CDR2 are SGHDT and YYEEEE. The V end was cut by 2 bases, the J end by 8 bases, with 13 bases between. CDR3 DNA: TGTGCCAGCAGCTTTAACGTGCTAGGCGGCTACACCTTC. Its protein is CASSFNVLGGYTF.

CDR3 residues: CASSLGLGGVSWELFF. The CDR3 bases are TGTGCCAGCAGCCTCGGCCTCGGGGGAGTAAGCTGGGAGCTGTTTTTT. The V and J genes are TRBV7-9 and TRBJ2-2; D possibly corresponds to TRBD2 (6 bases). Germline V CDR1 and CDR2: SEHNR, FQNEAQ (reference sequence). The germline V and J ends were trimmed by 5 bases and 9 bases, with 22 bases remaining between them. The CDR3 has 16 residues.

This clone was counted a single time. V gene TRBV11-2 combines with J gene TRBJ2-1; 7 nucleotides agree with TRBD2. CDR1 and CDR2 (germline): SGHAT, FQNNGV. V lost 3 bases and J lost 6; bases outside the gene matches: 5. The CDR3 runs 14 residues. The CDR3 protein is CASSLAGAPNEQFF. Written as DNA, the CDR3 is TGTGCCAGCAGCTTGGCGGGAGCCCCCAATGAGCAGTTCTTC.

The V call is TRBV15, the J call TRBJ2-3; 8 bases are shared with TRBD2. Trimming cost V 1 base and J 6 bases; bases outside gene matches: 9. This CDR3 is built from 16 residues. Germline CDR1 is LNHNV and CDR2 is YYDKDF (reference sequence). CDR3 protein: CATSRAPAGVGDTQYF. CDR3 DNA: TGTGCCACCAGCAGAGCCCCAGCGGGAGTAGGGGATACGCAGTATTTT.

The V gene is TRBV5-1, the J gene TRBJ1-1, with TRBD1 matching 11 bases. J gave up 6 bases and V 3 bases, and 7 bases lay outside the gene matches. This CDR3 contains 15 residues. Germline V gene data show CDR1 as SGHRS and CDR2 as YFSETQ. The CDR3 sequence: CASSSWDRGDPEAFF. The CDR3, as DNA: TGCGCCAGCAGCTCCTGGGACAGGGGGGATCCTGAAGCTTTCTTT.

This clone came up once. This chain links TRBV27 with TRBJ2-7, with TRBD1 identical over 9 bases. Germline CDR1 reads MNHEY; CDR2 reads SMNVEV (reference sequence). Trimming cost V 5 bases and J 5 bases; bases outside gene matches: 7. CDR3 length: 14 amino acids. The CDR3 DNA sequence: TGTGCCAGCAGTCCCCGGGACAGGGAGCACGAGCAGTACTTC. Its translation is CASSPRDREHEQYF.

The rearrangement uses TRBV19 and TRBJ2-1, with D possibly being TRBD1 (5 bases). The CDR3 totals 11 residues. Trimming left V 5 bases short and J 8 bases short, with 7 bases between. CDR1 and CDR2 from the germline V gene are LNHDA and SQIVND (reference sequence). CDR3 residues: CASSGADEQFF. The CDR3 DNA sequence: TGTGCCAGTAGTGGGGCTGATGAGCAGTTCTTC.

This clone was counted a few times. The chain has TRBV5-4 and TRBJ2-1, with D possibly matching TRBD1 (6 bases). Trimming stripped 4 bases from V and 9 bases from J, with 14 bases between. The CDR3 totals 13 residues. The V gene's germline CDR1 is SGHNT and CDR2 YYREEE (reference sequence). CDR3 amino acids: CASSRQTGPEQFF. CDR3 in DNA: TGTGCCAGCAGCCGTCAAACAGGGCCTGAGCAGTTCTTC.

The chain links TRBV9 to TRBJ2-3; no definite D call. The CDR3 sequence is 15 residues long. CDR1 SGDLS and CDR2 YYNGEE come from the germline V gene. Trimming took off 3 bases at V and 0 bases at J, with 11 bases between the two ends. DNA of the CDR3: TGTGCCAGCAGCGGGGTGACAACAAGCACAGATACGCAGTATTTT. As protein: CASSGVTTSTDTQYF.

This sequence joins TRBV15 and TRBJ2-6; 7 bases line up with TRBD1. This CDR3 is 18 amino acids long. Germline V gene lookup returns CDR1 LNHNV and CDR2 YYDKDF (reference sequence). Trimming cost V 4 bases and J 4 bases; bases outside gene matches: 13. The DNA for the CDR3 is TGTGCCACCAGCAATACGGGACAGTCCCTCTTGGGGGCCAACGTCCTGACTTTC. It codes for CATSNTGQSLLGANVLTF. The variable domain in full, with the rest retrieved from reference TRBV15 and TRBJ2-6, is DAMVIQNPRYQVTQFGKPVTLSCSQTLNHNVMYWYQQKSSQAPKLLFHYYDKDFNNEADTPDNFQSRRPNTSFCFLDIRSPGLGDTAMYLCATSNTGQSLLGANVLTFGAGSRLTVL.

The chain recombines TRBV5-1 with TRBJ2-1; 15 nucleotides match TRBD2. Looked up from germline, CDR1 is SGHRS and CDR2 is YFSETQ. V lost 4 bases, J lost 4 bases, and 3 bases stayed unmatched. This CDR3 is 16 amino acids long. CDR3 sequence: CASSLGLAGGYNEQFF. The CDR3, as DNA: TGCGCCAGCAGCCTAGGACTAGCGGGGGGGTACAATGAGCAGTTCTTC.

The genes are TRBV9 and TRBJ1-3; D is ambiguous. Germline CDR1 reads SGDLS; CDR2 reads YYNGEE. CDR3 length: 15 amino acids. V lost 3 bases and J lost 2, with 12 bases in between. CDR3 protein: CASSAPSGTGNTIYF. For the CDR3, the DNA is TGTGCCAGCAGCGCCCCATCGGGGACTGGAAACACCATATATTTT.

The CDR3 region is CSASSFRRTEAFF. CDR3 nucleotides: TGCAGTGCTAGTTCCTTTCGTCGGACTGAAGCTTTCTTT. The gene calls are TRBV20-1 and TRBJ1-1; D not resolved. This CDR3 has 13 residues. V was shortened by 3 bases and J by 5 bases, with 13 bases between the two germline ends. The V gene's germline CDR1 is DFQATT and CDR2 SNEGSKA (reference sequence).

The V and J genes are TRBV12-5 and TRBJ1-3, with TRBD1 as a possible D gene (6 bases). The CDR3 has 15 residues. Germline V lookup: CDR1 LGHNT, CDR2 FRNRAP. The V end was cut by 6 bases, the J end by 0 bases, with 12 bases between. The CDR3 region has the DNA TGTGCTAGTGGGCACGACAGGAGCTCTGGAAACACCATATATTTT. Amino acid sequence: CASGHDRSSGNTIYF.

The chain employs TRBV6-4 and TRBJ1-2, with TRBD1 matching 8 bases. This CDR3 contains 14 residues. The J segment lost 6 bases and the V segment lost 6 bases, leaving 9 bases of the junction unmatched. CDR1 is MRHNA and CDR2 is SNTAGT in the germline V gene. This CDR3 is CASRIQGEMDGYTF. The CDR3 DNA reads TGTGCCAGCAGGATACAGGGGGAAATGGATGGCTACACCTTC.

This chain uses TRBV4-3 with TRBJ2-3; possibly TRBD2 for D (6 bases). V gave up 4 bases and J gave up 4 bases, with 9 bases separating them. Per the germline V gene, CDR1 is LGHNA and CDR2 is YSLEER. The CDR3 length is 13 residues. In DNA form, the CDR3 reads TGCGCCAGCAGCCCCCCGGGAGCAGATACGCAGTATTTT. Amino acid sequence: CASSPPGADTQYF.

The genes are TRBV10-3 and TRBJ2-3; 15 nucleotides match TRBD2. Germline CDR1 is ENHRY and CDR2 is SYGVKD. Germline trimming cut 6 bases from V and 6 bases from J; bases unmatched to any gene: 7. The CDR3 consists of 16 residues. As DNA, the CDR3 is TGTGCCATCAGGAGGACTAGCGGGAGGGCAGGGGATACGCAGTATTTT. Translated: CAIRRTSGRAGDTQYF.

The gene calls are TRBV9 and TRBJ2-7, with D maybe TRBD1 (5 bases). Between the trimmed V and J ends, which lost 4 bases and 4 bases, there was a span of 9 bases. The CDR3 extends over 12 amino acids. CDR1 SGDLS and CDR2 YYNGEE come from the germline V gene. CDR3 residues: CASSSQGYEQYF. The CDR3, as DNA: TGTGCCAGCAGCTCTCAGGGTTACGAGCAGTACTTC.

V gene TRBV7-8 combines with J gene TRBJ1-4; D remains ambiguous. V was shortened by 3 bases and J by 4 bases, with 9 bases between the two germline ends. CDR1 and CDR2 (germline): SGHVS, FQNEAQ. The CDR3 consists of 14 residues. As DNA, the CDR3 is TGTGCCAGCAGCTTGGCTGGGCTTAATGAAAAACTGTTTTTT. Its protein product is CASSLAGLNEKLFF.